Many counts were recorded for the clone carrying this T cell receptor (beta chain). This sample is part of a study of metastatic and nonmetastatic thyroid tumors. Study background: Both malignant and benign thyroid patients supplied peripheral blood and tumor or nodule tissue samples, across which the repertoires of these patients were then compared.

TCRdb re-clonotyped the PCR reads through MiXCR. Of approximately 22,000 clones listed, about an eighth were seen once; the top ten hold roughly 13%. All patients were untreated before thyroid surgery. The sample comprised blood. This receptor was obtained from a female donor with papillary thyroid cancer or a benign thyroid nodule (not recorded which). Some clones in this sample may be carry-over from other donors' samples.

CDR3 amino acids: CASSQEGGPQAKNIQYF. Here the CDR3 DNA reads TGCGCCAGCAGCCAAGAAGGAGGCCCGCAGGCCAAAAACATTCAGTACTTC. This chain joins TRBV4-1 and TRBJ2-4, with a tentative D call TRBD2 (5 bases). CDR1 and CDR2 (germline): MGHRA, YSYEKL. The CDR3 contains 17 residues. V was pared by 0 bases and J by 1 base, with 13 bases between.